The present T cell receptor beta chain was sequenced within a study of CD8 T cells in Susac syndrome. High-throughput TCR beta sequencing covered peripheral CD8+ and CD4+ T cells. CD8+ and CD4+ T cells were negatively isolated; TEMRA cells were FACS-enriched. RNA totalling roughly 0.5 to 1 ug underwent reverse transcription with random hexamers. Coverage of TCR beta CDR3 amplification by immunoSEQ multiplex PCR extended to 54 Vbeta and 13 Jbeta. TCRdb passed the immunoSEQ multiplex PCR reads through MiXCR, listing each CDR3 protein once. The sample has some 150,000 distinct CDR3 sequences, approximately 94% seen once; the top ten hold around 0.21%. In regard to this clonotype: Antigen unknown.

Study-wide points: It was acknowledged in the study that its TCR sequencing and HLA analysis involved a relatively small number of individuals.

Germline V gene sequence: CDR1 KGHDR, CDR2 SFDVKD. The germline V and J ends were trimmed by 3 bases and 4 bases, with 5 bases remaining between them. CDR3 size: 12 residues. This chain links TRBV24-1 with TRBJ2-5, with D uncertain. The specimen was CD8+ T cells from PBMCs. The TCR originated in a human donor with multiple sclerosis. The CDR3 DNA sequence: TGTGCCACCAGTGATCCCCGAGAGACCCAGTACTTC. This codes for CATSDPRETQYF.